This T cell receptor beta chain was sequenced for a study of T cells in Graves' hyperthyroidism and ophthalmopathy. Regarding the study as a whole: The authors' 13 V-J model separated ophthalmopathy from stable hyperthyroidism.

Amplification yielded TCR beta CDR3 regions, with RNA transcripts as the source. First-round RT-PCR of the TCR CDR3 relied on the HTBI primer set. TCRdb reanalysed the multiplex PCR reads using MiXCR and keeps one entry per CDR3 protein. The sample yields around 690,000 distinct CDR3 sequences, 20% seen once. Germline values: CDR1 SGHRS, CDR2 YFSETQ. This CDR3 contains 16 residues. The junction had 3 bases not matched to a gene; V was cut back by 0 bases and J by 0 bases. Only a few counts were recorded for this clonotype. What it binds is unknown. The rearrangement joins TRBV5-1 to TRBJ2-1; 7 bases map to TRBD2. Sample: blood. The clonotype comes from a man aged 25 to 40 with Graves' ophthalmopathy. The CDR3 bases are TGCGCCAGCAGCTTGGGTAGCGGGTACTCCTACAATGAGCAGTTCTTC. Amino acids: CASSLGSGYSYNEQFF.